This T cell receptor beta chain was identified during a study of shared clonotypes between healthy human individuals. With 3 bases clipped from V and 5 bases from J, the junction kept 6 bases outside the gene matches. The germline V gene encodes CDR1 LNHDA and CDR2 SQIVND (reference sequence). The CDR3 loop spans 14 amino acids. All donors were Caucasian adults living in Nashville, Tennessee. Comments on this clone: Other DNA sequences in the sample encode the same CDR3.

Only in-frame clones appear in the TCRdb table, and some are missing; sequencing was by immunoSEQ multiplex PCR. This table has under 600,000 clones, more than 95% appearing once. V usage is TRBV19 and J usage is TRBJ1-1; 7 nucleotides line up with TRBD1. The TCR was taken from a young woman in good health. Source material: naive CD4+ T cells sorted from blood. Regarding subset: CD45RA+ positively selected. DNA for the CDR3: TGTGCCAGTAGTATTAAGGGGGCACGGACTGAAGCTTTCTTT. This translates into CASSIKGARTEAFF.